The rows below give T cell receptor beta chains drawn from one sample of a study of CD8 T cells in ankylosing spondylitis. A single record per CDR3 protein comes from TCRdb applying MiXCR to the 5' RACE reads. The table has approximately 200,000 distinct CDR3 sequences, over 10% seen once; the top ten hold approximately 11%. The sequenced sample consisted of blood, either unsorted or a sorted T cell fraction (not recorded which). The source of these receptors is a female donor with ankylosing spondylitis or in good health (not recorded which). The CDR3 runs from the conserved cysteine through the conserved F or W. Each record gives: D gene, CDR3 length, J gene, clone size, V gene, CDR3 protein, CDR3 DNA. The D gene is left open where the match is weak. Size is omitted from some rows. Given values are once, few, many or a class for expanded clones.

.,15,TRBJ2-2,.,TRBV7-9,CASSFPADHTGELFF,TGTGCCAGCAGCTTCCCAGCGGACCACACCGGGGAGCTGTTTTTT
TRBD2,16,TRBJ2-1,few,TRBV11-2,CASSLGVSGTHNEQFF,TGTGCCAGCAGCTTAGGGGTAAGCGGGACCCACAATGAGCAGTTCTTC
.,13,TRBJ2-5,.,TRBV20-1,CSVRRTVQETQYF,TGCAGTGTCAGACGGACAGTCCAAGAGACCCAGTACTTC
.,15,TRBJ1-3,many,TRBV7-9,CASSSDIRSGNTIYF,TGTGCCAGCAGCTCGGACATCCGCTCTGGAAACACCATATATTTT
.,16,TRBJ2-7,many,TRBV6-1,CASSDEAGSGSYEQYF,TGTGCCAGCAGTGATGAGGCTGGCAGCGGCTCCTACGAGCAGTACTTC
.,14,TRBJ2-4,.,TRBV20-1,CSARDSRVGDIQYF,TGCAGTGCTAGAGATAGCCGGGTGGGCGACATTCAGTACTTC
.,12,TRBJ2-3,many,TRBV9,CASSHAAFRSYF,TGTGCCAGCAGCCACGCCGCTTTCCGCAGTTATTTT
.,15,TRBJ2-3,many,TRBV29-1,CSVEDRGLRTDTQYF,TGCAGCGTTGAAGATCGGGGGTTGCGGACAGATACGCAGTATTTT
.,16,TRBJ1-4,few,TRBV7-9,CASSLGRKATNEKLFF,TGTGCCAGCAGCTTGGGACGTAAGGCAACTAATGAAAAACTGTTTTTT
TRBD1,15,TRBJ1-2,.,TRBV10-3,CAISESSTGGYGYTF,TGTGCCATCAGTGAGTCTTCTACAGGGGGCTATGGCTACACCTTC
.,15,TRBJ1-1,many,TRBV12-3/TRBV12-4,CASSFDRQAVAEAFF,TGTGCCAGCAGTTTTGACCGACAGGCAGTAGCTGAAGCTTTCTTT
.,17,TRBJ1-5,many,TRBV25-1,CASSEYCRLRANQPQHF,TGTGCCAGCAGTGAATATTGCCGATTAAGGGCCAATCAGCCCCAGCATTTT
.,15,TRBJ2-7,many,TRBV7-7,CASSFRFGDSYEQYF,TGTGCTAGCAGCTTTAGATTCGGTGACTCCTACGAGCAGTACTTC
.,14,TRBJ1-1,many,TRBV12-3/TRBV12-4,CASSFFGMNTEAFF,TGTGCCAGCAGTTTTTTCGGAATGAACACTGAAGCTTTCTTT
.,12,TRBJ1-1,many,TRBV29-1,CSVRTGFTEAFF,TGCAGCGTTCGGACGGGTTTCACTGAAGCTTTCTTT
.,15,TRBJ2-7,few,TRBV7-2,CASSVSSHGSYEQYF,TGTGCCAGCAGCGTAAGCTCCCACGGATCCTACGAGCAGTACTTC
.,14,TRBJ1-2,few,TRBV12-3/TRBV12-4,CASTSGAANYGYTF,TGTGCCAGCACCAGCGGGGCAGCAAACTATGGCTACACCTTC
TRBD1,14,TRBJ1-1,many,TRBV12-3/TRBV12-4,CASRRDREVTEAFF,TGTGCCAGCAGGAGAGACAGGGAGGTCACTGAAGCTTTCTTT
.,12,TRBJ1-2,many,TRBV11-3,CASSSGMGGYTF,TGTGCCAGCAGCTCCGGGATGGGTGGCTACACCTTC
TRBD1,16,TRBJ1-1,many,TRBV28,CASSPLPTGMVTEAFF,TGTGCCAGCAGTCCCCTGCCGACAGGGATGGTCACTGAAGCTTTCTTT
TRBD2,14,TRBJ2-3,few,TRBV5-6,CASRRSGSTDTQYF,TGTGCCAGCAGACGTAGCGGGAGTACAGATACGCAGTATTTT
.,15,TRBJ1-1,many,TRBV20-1,CSARDGTVGVTEVFF,TGCAGTGCTAGGGACGGGACGGTGGGAGTAACTGAAGTTTTCTTT
.,15,TRBJ1-2,.,TRBV29-1,CSVNPGPQFNYGYTF,TGCAGCGTTAACCCGGGTCCGCAGTTCAACTATGGCTACACCTTC
.,15,TRBJ1-2,many,TRBV12-3/TRBV12-4,CASILIGALNYGYTF,TGTGCCAGTATCCTGATAGGGGCCCTTAACTATGGCTACACCTTC
TRBD2,17,TRBJ2-7,.,TRBV7-9,CASSLGTSGSRTYEQYF,TGTGCCAGCAGCTTGGGGACTAGCGGGAGCCGTACCTACGAGCAGTACTTC
.,13,TRBJ2-2,many,TRBV20-1,CSAPRQNTGELFF,TGCAGTGCGCCGAGACAGAACACCGGGGAGCTGTTTTTT
TRBD2,16,TRBJ2-7,many,TRBV18,CASSPREASGSYEQYF,TGTGCCAGCTCACCCAGAGAGGCTAGCGGGTCCTACGAGCAGTACTTC
.,15,TRBJ1-3,many,TRBV27,CASSFSVSSGNTIYF,TGTGCCAGCAGTTTTTCCGTATCCTCTGGAAACACCATATATTTT
TRBD2,13,TRBJ2-7,.,TRBV3-1,CASRLAGNYEQYF,TGTGCCAGCAGACTAGCGGGGAACTACGAGCAGTACTTC
TRBD2,14,TRBJ2-3,.,TRBV7-2,CASSPFMREGSQYF,TGTGCCAGCAGCCCCTTTATGAGGGAGGGCTCGCAGTATTTT
.,18,TRBJ1-1,few,TRBV7-3,CASSLLYWEGRRDTEAFF,TGTGCCAGCAGCTTACTCTATTGGGAGGGGCGGCGGGACACTGAAGCTTTCTTT
TRBD1,18,TRBJ1-5,.,TRBV29-1,CSPEGRGHQDRSNQPQHF,TGCAGCCCTGAGGGCAGGGGGCACCAAGACCGTAGCAATCAGCCCCAGCATTTT
.,15,TRBJ2-1,.,TRBV7-9,CASSPRGIAHNEQFF,TGTGCCAGCAGCCCGAGGGGTATAGCGCACAATGAGCAGTTCTTC
.,15,TRBJ1-4,few,TRBV6-2/TRBV6-3,CASSFSTVEEEKLFF,TGTGCCAGCAGTTTCTCGACAGTGGAGGAAGAAAAACTGTTTTTT
TRBD1,13,TRBJ1-2,.,TRBV29-1,CSVEGQGAGGYTF,TGCAGCGTTGAGGGACAGGGGGCTGGTGGCTACACCTTC
.,16,TRBJ2-3,many,TRBV7-9,CASSSGARGRTDTQYF,TGTGCCAGCAGCTCAGGAGCGAGGGGGAGGACAGATACGCAGTATTTT
.,15,TRBJ2-2,.,TRBV20-1,CSAKRGEWDTGELFF,TGCAGTGCTAAGCGAGGGGAGTGGGATACCGGGGAGCTGTTTTTT
.,12,TRBJ2-7,many,TRBV20-1,CSARGASYEQYF,TGCAGTGCTAGAGGTGCGTCCTACGAGCAGTACTTC
TRBD2,15,TRBJ2-1,few,TRBV10-3,CATTRGLAGGDEQFF,TGTGCCACCACAAGGGGACTAGCGGGAGGGGATGAGCAGTTCTTC
.,15,TRBJ2-2,many,TRBV7-9,CASSLLQGFTGELFF,TGTGCCAGCAGCTTATTGCAGGGATTCACCGGGGAGCTGTTTTTT
TRBD2,16,TRBJ2-5,few,TRBV5-1,CASSLAMRSGRETQYF,TGCGCCAGCAGCTTGGCCATGCGTAGCGGGAGGGAGACCCAGTACTTC
TRBD2,13,TRBJ2-3,many,TRBV9,CASSAGGGDTQYF,TGTGCCAGCAGCGCTGGGGGGGGAGATACGCAGTATTTT
TRBD2,15,TRBJ2-1,.,TRBV20-1,CSARDSAGDYNEQFF,TGCAGTGCTAGAGATAGTGCGGGAGATTACAATGAGCAGTTCTTC
.,15,TRBJ2-7,.,TRBV7-3,CASSPAASSSYEQYF,TGTGCCAGCAGCCCCGCAGCGTCCAGCTCCTACGAGCAGTACTTC
TRBD1,17,TRBJ2-2,few,TRBV7-7,CASSIGPGTVNTGELFF,TGTGCCAGCAGCATAGGCCCCGGGACAGTTAACACCGGGGAGCTGTTTTTT
TRBD1,15,TRBJ2-2,many,TRBV28,CASSLSGQHTGELFF,TGTGCCAGCAGTTTATCGGGACAGCACACCGGGGAGCTGTTTTTT
TRBD1,15,TRBJ2-7,few,TRBV12-3/TRBV12-4,CASSIGRDRAYEQYF,TGTGCCAGCAGTATCGGTAGGGACAGAGCCTACGAGCAGTACTTC
.,14,TRBJ1-4,many,TRBV11-2,CASSPSPTNEKLFF,TGTGCCAGCAGCCCGAGTCCAACTAATGAAAAACTGTTTTTT
.,15,TRBJ1-1,.,TRBV12-3/TRBV12-4,CASSSFRGRGTEAFF,TGTGCCAGCAGCTCATTTCGGGGGCGAGGCACTGAAGCTTTCTTT
TRBD1,14,TRBJ1-1,.,TRBV2,CASTVQGPNTEAFF,TGTGCCAGCACCGTACAGGGGCCGAACACTGAAGCTTTCTTT
.,13,TRBJ2-3,few,TRBV27,CASSFVGPDTQYF,TGTGCCAGCAGTTTTGTCGGGCCAGATACGCAGTATTTT
TRBD2,14,TRBJ2-5,few,TRBV7-2,CASMLAGGRETQYF,TGTGCCAGCATGCTAGCGGGAGGCCGAGAGACCCAGTACTTC
TRBD2,17,TRBJ2-2,.,TRBV7-2,CASSPRLAGGRTGELFF,TGTGCCAGCAGCCCCAGACTAGCGGGAGGACGTACCGGGGAGCTGTTTTTT
.,15,TRBJ1-1,many,TRBV4-3,CASRGQSGVFTEAFF,TGCGCCAGCCGCGGTCAGTCAGGGGTATTCACTGAAGCTTTCTTT
TRBD2,15,TRBJ2-1,many,TRBV12-3/TRBV12-4,CASGIPSGGNSEQFF,TGTGCCAGCGGGATTCCTAGCGGAGGGAACAGTGAGCAGTTCTTC
TRBD2,18,TRBJ2-3,few,TRBV5-1,CASSLAWTSGRVPDTQYF,TGCGCCAGCAGCTTGGCTTGGACTAGCGGGAGGGTCCCCGATACGCAGTATTTT
TRBD2,15,TRBJ2-4,many,TRBV12-3/TRBV12-4,CASRTSGSPSGIQYF,TGTGCCAGCAGGACTAGCGGGAGCCCTAGTGGGATTCAGTACTTC
TRBD2,20,TRBJ2-2,many,TRBV20-1,CSARAPFGTSGSSNTGELFF,TGCAGTGCTAGAGCACCTTTCGGGACTAGCGGGAGTTCGAACACCGGGGAGCTGTTTTTT
.,14,TRBJ2-7,.,TRBV5-1,CASSLVGLPYEQYF,TGCGCCAGCAGCTTGGTGGGACTCCCCTACGAGCAGTACTTC
.,13,TRBJ1-1,many,TRBV6-6,CASSYSRGAEAFF,TGTGCCAGCAGTTACTCCCGCGGAGCTGAAGCTTTCTTT